The rows below give T cell receptor beta chains drawn from one sample of a study of T cell changes during pregnancy in multiple sclerosis. Generated by immunoSEQ multiplex PCR, the TCRdb table keeps only in-frame clones and is missing some. This repertoire shows about 47,000 clones, approximately 90% found once; its top ten account for less than 2%. This sample comprised peripheral blood, obtained in the first trimester of pregnancy. The receptors were gathered from a female donor with multiple sclerosis, enrolled in a pregnancy study. Each CDR3 is given with its conserved first and last residue. A D gene is named only where the DNA matches it firmly. Expanded clones get a size class; other rows say once, few or many, or leave the size out.

abundance: once
d_gene: -
v_gene: TRBV30
j_gene: TRBJ1-1
CDR3aa: CACHRTAEAFF
CDR3nt: TGTGCCTGCCACAGAACCGCTGAAGCTTTCTTT

abundance: -
d_gene: -
v_gene: TRBV7-9
j_gene: TRBJ1-1
CDR3aa: CASSSRAGEAFF
CDR3nt: TGTGCCAGCAGCTCCCGGGCGGGCGAAGCTTTCTTT

abundance: -
d_gene: TRBD1
v_gene: TRBV6-6
j_gene: TRBJ1-1
CDR3aa: CASRHRDRRDTEAFF
CDR3nt: TGTGCCAGCAGACACCGGGACAGGAGGGACACTGAAGCTTTCTTT

abundance: -
d_gene: TRBD1
v_gene: TRBV5-6
j_gene: TRBJ2-7
CDR3aa: CASSFSPGTGAYEQYF
CDR3nt: TGTGCCAGCAGCTTTTCCCCCGGGACAGGGGCCTACGAGCAGTACTTC

abundance: once
d_gene: -
v_gene: TRBV5-1
j_gene: TRBJ1-2
CDR3aa: CASSLAAVQKNGYTF
CDR3nt: TGCGCCAGCAGCTTGGCCGCGGTGCAGAAAAATGGCTACACCTTC

abundance: -
d_gene: TRBD1
v_gene: TRBV14
j_gene: TRBJ1-1
CDR3aa: CASSQLGQGPQGTEAFF
CDR3nt: TGTGCCAGCAGCCAGCTAGGACAGGGGCCCCAGGGCACTGAAGCTTTCTTT

abundance: -
d_gene: -
v_gene: TRBV19
j_gene: TRBJ1-1
CDR3aa: CASSIGGRLNTEAFF
CDR3nt: TGTGCCAGTAGTATTGGAGGACGGTTGAACACTGAAGCTTTCTTT

abundance: -
d_gene: -
v_gene: TRBV30
j_gene: TRBJ1-1
CDR3aa: CAWSARDIGRENSPNTEAFF
CDR3nt: TGTGCCTGGAGTGCCCGCGATATAGGTAGGGAGAACTCCCCCAACACTGAAGCTTTCTTT

abundance: -
d_gene: -
v_gene: TRBV29-1
j_gene: TRBJ1-3
CDR3aa: CSVEDSGNTIYF
CDR3nt: TGCAGCGTCGAGGACTCTGGAAACACCATATATTTT

abundance: -
d_gene: -
v_gene: TRBV5-1
j_gene: TRBJ1-6
CDR3aa: CASSLATRRDSPLHF
CDR3nt: TGCGCCAGCAGCTTGGCTACCAGGCGGGACTCACCCCTCCACTTT

abundance: -
d_gene: -
v_gene: TRBV2
j_gene: TRBJ1-2
CDR3aa: CASKVDRNYGYTF
CDR3nt: TGTGCCAGCAAGGTCGACAGGAACTATGGCTACACCTTC

abundance: once
d_gene: -
v_gene: TRBV27
j_gene: TRBJ1-1
CDR3aa: CASSTRTDGHTNTEAFF
CDR3nt: TGTGCCAGCAGTACGCGGACAGACGGACACACGAACACTGAAGCTTTCTTT

abundance: -
d_gene: TRBD1
v_gene: TRBV25-1
j_gene: TRBJ1-6
CDR3aa: CASSVGTGLNSPLHF
CDR3nt: TGTGCCAGCAGTGTAGGGACAGGGTTGAATTCACCCCTCCACTTT

abundance: -
d_gene: -
v_gene: TRBV7-2
j_gene: TRBJ2-5
CDR3aa: CASSFSIQETQYF
CDR3nt: TGTGCCAGCAGCTTTAGCATCCAAGAGACCCAGTACTTC

abundance: -
d_gene: -
v_gene: TRBV30
j_gene: TRBJ2-7
CDR3aa: CAWSVLATYEQYF
CDR3nt: TGTGCCTGGAGTGTACTAGCAACCTACGAGCAGTACTTC

abundance: -
d_gene: TRBD1
v_gene: TRBV2
j_gene: TRBJ1-5
CDR3aa: CASSSITGTGHQPQHF
CDR3nt: TGTGCCAGCAGTTCGATTACCGGGACAGGGCATCAGCCCCAGCATTTT

abundance: -
d_gene: -
v_gene: TRBV4-3
j_gene: TRBJ1-3
CDR3aa: CASSQDGLSNTIYF
CDR3nt: TGCGCCAGCAGCCAAGATGGCCTTTCAAACACCATATATTTT

abundance: -
d_gene: -
v_gene: TRBV6-5
j_gene: TRBJ1-5
CDR3aa: CASSPRSDQPQHF
CDR3nt: TGTGCCAGCAGTCCCCGCAGCGATCAGCCCCAGCATTTT

abundance: once
d_gene: -
v_gene: TRBV11-2
j_gene: TRBJ2-7
CDR3aa: CASSLVAGFVGEQYF
CDR3nt: TGTGCCAGCAGCTTAGTGGCGGGATTTGTGGGGGAGCAGTACTTC

abundance: -
d_gene: -
v_gene: TRBV4-3
j_gene: TRBJ1-5
CDR3aa: CASSQVVYSNQPQHF
CDR3nt: TGCGCCAGCAGCCAAGTCGTATATAGCAATCAGCCCCAGCATTTT

abundance: -
d_gene: -
v_gene: TRBV27
j_gene: TRBJ1-6
CDR3aa: CASSFRDSPLHF
CDR3nt: TGTGCCAGCAGTTTCAGGGATTCACCCCTCCACTTT

abundance: -
d_gene: -
v_gene: TRBV28
j_gene: TRBJ2-5
CDR3aa: CASSLTGRETQYF
CDR3nt: TGTGCCAGCAGTTTGACAGGGAGGGAGACCCAGTACTTC

abundance: few
d_gene: -
v_gene: TRBV15
j_gene: TRBJ2-1
CDR3aa: CATSRDLGTGGPTYNEQFF
CDR3nt: TGTGCCACCAGCAGAGATCTGGGAACCGGGGGACCAACCTACAATGAGCAGTTCTTC

abundance: -
d_gene: -
v_gene: TRBV6-1
j_gene: TRBJ2-5
CDR3aa: CASNPGRETQYF
CDR3nt: TGTGCCAGCAACCCTGGGAGGGAGACCCAGTACTTC

abundance: -
d_gene: -
v_gene: TRBV4-3
j_gene: TRBJ2-3
CDR3aa: CASSQDKEDTQYF
CDR3nt: TGCGCCAGCAGCCAAGATAAGGAGGATACGCAGTATTTT

abundance: -
d_gene: TRBD1
v_gene: TRBV28
j_gene: TRBJ2-7
CDR3aa: CASSVGQVYEQYF
CDR3nt: TGTGCCAGCAGTGTCGGACAGGTCTACGAGCAGTACTTC

abundance: once
d_gene: -
v_gene: TRBV9
j_gene: TRBJ1-6
CDR3aa: CASSVDGGDYNSPLHF
CDR3nt: TGTGCCAGCAGCGTAGATGGGGGGGACTATAATTCACCCCTCCACTTT

abundance: -
d_gene: -
v_gene: TRBV4-1
j_gene: TRBJ1-5
CDR3aa: CASSQVGGIGNQPQHF
CDR3nt: TGCGCCAGCAGCCAAGTGGGAGGGATCGGCAATCAGCCCCAGCATTTT

abundance: -
d_gene: -
v_gene: TRBV9
j_gene: TRBJ1-2
CDR3aa: CASSVGLRDRYGYTF
CDR3nt: TGTGCCAGCAGCGTAGGGTTGCGGGACCGGTATGGCTACACCTTC

abundance: -
d_gene: -
v_gene: TRBV2
j_gene: TRBJ1-1
CDR3aa: CASRGDSPTEAFF
CDR3nt: TGTGCCAGCAGAGGTGACAGCCCCACTGAAGCTTTCTTT

abundance: -
d_gene: -
v_gene: TRBV10-3
j_gene: TRBJ1-2
CDR3aa: CAISEIWQSYTF
CDR3nt: TGTGCCATCAGTGAGATCTGGCAGAGCTACACCTTC

abundance: -
d_gene: TRBD2
v_gene: TRBV25-1
j_gene: TRBJ2-2
CDR3aa: CASSEGLEVGELFF
CDR3nt: TGTGCCAGCAGTGAAGGACTAGAGGTCGGGGAGCTGTTTTTT

abundance: -
d_gene: TRBD1
v_gene: TRBV5-1
j_gene: TRBJ1-1
CDR3aa: CASSLQGQGNWGPEAFF
CDR3nt: TGCGCCAGCAGCCTACAGGGACAGGGAAACTGGGGTCCTGAAGCTTTCTTT

abundance: -
d_gene: -
v_gene: TRBV10-3
j_gene: TRBJ1-1
CDR3aa: CAISPFHLGGNTEAFF
CDR3nt: TGTGCCATCAGTCCCTTTCACCTGGGGGGAAACACTGAAGCTTTCTTT

abundance: -
d_gene: TRBD1
v_gene: TRBV9
j_gene: TRBJ2-5
CDR3aa: CASSVTGVGGETQYF
CDR3nt: TGTGCCAGCAGCGTAACAGGGGTGGGTGGGGAGACCCAGTACTTC

abundance: -
d_gene: -
v_gene: TRBV11-2
j_gene: TRBJ2-7
CDR3aa: CASSSYRAPPRFTYEQYF
CDR3nt: TGTGCCAGCAGCTCATACAGGGCCCCCCCCCGATTTACCTACGAGCAGTACTTC

abundance: -
d_gene: -
v_gene: TRBV7-3
j_gene: TRBJ1-5
CDR3aa: CASQGDQPQHF
CDR3nt: TGTGCCAGCCAGGGTGATCAGCCCCAGCATTTT

abundance: -
d_gene: TRBD1
v_gene: TRBV5-4
j_gene: TRBJ2-5
CDR3aa: CASSGGTGSQETQYF
CDR3nt: TGTGCCAGCAGCGGCGGGACAGGGAGTCAAGAGACCCAGTACTTC

abundance: -
d_gene: TRBD2
v_gene: TRBV9
j_gene: TRBJ2-3
CDR3aa: CASSVWSSGGPGTDTQYF
CDR3nt: TGTGCCAGCAGCGTCTGGAGTAGCGGGGGGCCCGGGACAGATACGCAGTATTTT

abundance: -
d_gene: TRBD1
v_gene: TRBV9
j_gene: TRBJ2-3
CDR3aa: CASSVTGGAADTQYF
CDR3nt: TGTGCCAGCAGCGTAACAGGGGGCGCGGCAGATACGCAGTATTTT

abundance: -
d_gene: TRBD2
v_gene: TRBV4-3
j_gene: TRBJ2-1
CDR3aa: CASSQDGLALSSYNEQFF
CDR3nt: TGCGCCAGCAGCCAAGATGGACTAGCGTTATCCTCCTACAATGAGCAGTTCTTC

abundance: -
d_gene: -
v_gene: TRBV18
j_gene: TRBJ1-1
CDR3aa: CASSSWGGQNTEAFF
CDR3nt: TGTGCCAGCTCCTCCTGGGGGGGGCAGAACACTGAAGCTTTCTTT

abundance: -
d_gene: -
v_gene: TRBV18
j_gene: TRBJ1-2
CDR3aa: CASSPAVEGYYGYTF
CDR3nt: TGTGCCAGCTCACCAGCTGTGGAGGGGTACTATGGCTACACCTTC

abundance: -
d_gene: TRBD2
v_gene: TRBV6-6
j_gene: TRBJ2-3
CDR3aa: CASVAGGQDTQYF
CDR3nt: TGTGCCAGCGTAGCGGGGGGGCAAGATACGCAGTATTTT

abundance: -
d_gene: TRBD1
v_gene: TRBV5-1
j_gene: TRBJ2-7
CDR3aa: CASSLAPRQGGGEQYF
CDR3nt: TGCGCCAGCAGCTTGGCCCCGAGACAGGGGGGGGGCGAGCAGTACTTC

abundance: -
d_gene: TRBD1
v_gene: TRBV7-2
j_gene: TRBJ1-6
CDR3aa: CASSWDREVGHSPLHF
CDR3nt: TGTGCCAGCAGCTGGGACAGGGAAGTAGGGCATTCACCCCTCCACTTT

abundance: -
d_gene: -
v_gene: TRBV11-2
j_gene: TRBJ2-7
CDR3aa: CASSLVGSAYEQYF
CDR3nt: TGTGCCAGCAGCTTAGTGGGTAGCGCCTACGAGCAGTACTTC

abundance: -
d_gene: -
v_gene: TRBV28
j_gene: TRBJ2-7
CDR3aa: CASSLAWRREAEQYF
CDR3nt: TGTGCCAGCAGCCTCGCGTGGAGGAGGGAGGCCGAGCAGTACTTC